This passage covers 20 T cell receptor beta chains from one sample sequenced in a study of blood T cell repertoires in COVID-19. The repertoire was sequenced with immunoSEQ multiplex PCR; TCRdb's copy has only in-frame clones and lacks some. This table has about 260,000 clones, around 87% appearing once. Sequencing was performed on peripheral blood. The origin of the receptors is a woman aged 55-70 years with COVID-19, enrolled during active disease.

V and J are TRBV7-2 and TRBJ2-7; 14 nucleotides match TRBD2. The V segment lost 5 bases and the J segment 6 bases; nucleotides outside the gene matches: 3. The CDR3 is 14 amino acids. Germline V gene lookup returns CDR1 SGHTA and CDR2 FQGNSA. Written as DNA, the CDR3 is TGTGCCAGCAGCCAGGGGACTAGCGGGAGCGAGCAGTACTTC. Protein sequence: CASSQGTSGSEQYF.

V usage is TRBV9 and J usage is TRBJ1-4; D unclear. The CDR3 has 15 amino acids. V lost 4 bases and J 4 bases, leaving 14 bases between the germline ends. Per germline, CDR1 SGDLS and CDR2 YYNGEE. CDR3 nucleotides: TGTGCCAGCAGCACACCCTCTCTTGGTAATGAAAAACTGTTTTTT. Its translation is CASSTPSLGNEKLFF.

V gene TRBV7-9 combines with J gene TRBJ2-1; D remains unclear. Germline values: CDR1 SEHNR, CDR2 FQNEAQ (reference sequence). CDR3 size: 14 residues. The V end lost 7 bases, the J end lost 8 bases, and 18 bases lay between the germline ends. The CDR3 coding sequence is TGTGCCAGCACCACCGGATCAGGTTACGATGAGCAGTTCTTC. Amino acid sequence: CASTTGSGYDEQFF.

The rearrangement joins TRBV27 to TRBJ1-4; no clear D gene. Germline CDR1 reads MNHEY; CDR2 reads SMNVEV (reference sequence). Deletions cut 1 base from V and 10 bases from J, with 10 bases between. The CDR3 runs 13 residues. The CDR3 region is CASSLLFEGKLFF. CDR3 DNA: TGTGCCAGCAGTTTATTATTTGAGGGAAAACTGTTTTTT. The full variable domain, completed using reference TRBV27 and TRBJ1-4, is EAQVTQNPRYLITVTGKKLTVTCSQNMNHEYMSWYRQDPGLGLRQIYYSMNVEVTDKGDVPEGYKVSRKEKRNFPLILESPSPNQTSLYFCASSLLFEGKLFFGSGTQLSVL.

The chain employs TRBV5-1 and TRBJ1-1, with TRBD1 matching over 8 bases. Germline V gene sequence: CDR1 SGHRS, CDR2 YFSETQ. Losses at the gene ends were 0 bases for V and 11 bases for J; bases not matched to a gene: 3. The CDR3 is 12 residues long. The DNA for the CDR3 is TGCGCCAGCAGCTTGGGACAGGGGAGCGCTTTCTTT. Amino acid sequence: CASSLGQGSAFF.

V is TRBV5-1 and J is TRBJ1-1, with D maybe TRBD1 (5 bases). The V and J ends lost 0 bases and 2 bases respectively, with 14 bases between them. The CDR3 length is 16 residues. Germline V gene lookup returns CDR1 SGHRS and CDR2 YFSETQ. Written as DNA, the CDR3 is TGCGCCAGCAGCTTGGAATTGGGGCAGTTTAACACTGAAGCTTTCTTT. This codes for CASSLELGQFNTEAFF.

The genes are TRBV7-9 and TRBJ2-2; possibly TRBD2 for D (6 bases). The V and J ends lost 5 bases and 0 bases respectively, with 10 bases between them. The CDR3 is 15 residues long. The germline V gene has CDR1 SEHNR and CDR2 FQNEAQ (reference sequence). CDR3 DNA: TGTGCCAGCAGCACCGGGACTCCGAACACCGGGGAGCTGTTTTTT. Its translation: CASSTGTPNTGELFF.

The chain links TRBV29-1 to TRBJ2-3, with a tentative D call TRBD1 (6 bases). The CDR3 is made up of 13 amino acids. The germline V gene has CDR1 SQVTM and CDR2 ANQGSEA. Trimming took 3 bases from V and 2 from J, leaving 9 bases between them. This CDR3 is CSVEGDNTDTQYF. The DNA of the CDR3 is TGCAGCGTTGAGGGGGACAACACAGATACGCAGTATTTT.

The CDR3 DNA reads as TGTGCCAGCAGAACTAACGTGAACACTGAAGCTTTCTTT. It encodes CASRTNVNTEAFF. This sequence joins TRBV28 and TRBJ1-1; D gene ambiguous. The CDR3 length is 13 residues. V was pared by 6 bases and J by 0 bases, with 8 bases between. CDR1 is MDHEN and CDR2 is SYDVKM in the germline V gene.

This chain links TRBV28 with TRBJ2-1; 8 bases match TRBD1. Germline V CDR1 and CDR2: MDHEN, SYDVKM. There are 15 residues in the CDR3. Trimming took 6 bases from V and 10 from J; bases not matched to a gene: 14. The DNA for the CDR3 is TGTGCCAGCAGGTTCACAGGGGGATTAGGAGGGGAGCAGTTCTTC. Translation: CASRFTGGLGGEQFF.

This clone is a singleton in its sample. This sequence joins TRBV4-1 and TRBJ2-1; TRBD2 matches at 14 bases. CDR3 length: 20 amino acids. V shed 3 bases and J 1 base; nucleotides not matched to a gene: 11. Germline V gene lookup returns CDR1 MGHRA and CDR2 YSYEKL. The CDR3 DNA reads TGCGCCAGCAGCCACACGGGACTAGCGGGAGTAAGGGGGTCCTACAATGAGCAGTTCTTC. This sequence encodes CASSHTGLAGVRGSYNEQFF.

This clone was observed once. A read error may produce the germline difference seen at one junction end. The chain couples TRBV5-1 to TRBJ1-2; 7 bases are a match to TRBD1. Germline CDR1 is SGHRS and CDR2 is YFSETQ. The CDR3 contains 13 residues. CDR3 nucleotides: TGCGCCAGCACCTTGGGGGACAGATATGGCTACACCTTC. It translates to CASTLGDRYGYTF.

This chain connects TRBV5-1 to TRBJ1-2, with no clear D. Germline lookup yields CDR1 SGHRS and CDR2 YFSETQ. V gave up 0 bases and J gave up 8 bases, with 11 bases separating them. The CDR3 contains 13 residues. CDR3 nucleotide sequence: TGCGCCAGCAGCTTGGCCGGCCCGGGGGGCTACACCTTC. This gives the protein CASSLAGPGGYTF.

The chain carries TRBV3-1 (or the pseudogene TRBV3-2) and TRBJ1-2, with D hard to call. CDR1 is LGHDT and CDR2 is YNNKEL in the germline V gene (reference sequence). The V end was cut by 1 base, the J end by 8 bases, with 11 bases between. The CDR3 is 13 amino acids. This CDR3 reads CASSQASVRGYTF. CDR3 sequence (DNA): TGTGCCAGCAGCCAAGCGAGCGTCCGGGGCTACACCTTC.

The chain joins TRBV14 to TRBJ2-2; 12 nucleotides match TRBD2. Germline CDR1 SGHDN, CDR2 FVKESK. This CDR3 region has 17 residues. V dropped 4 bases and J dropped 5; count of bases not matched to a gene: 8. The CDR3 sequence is CASSPQMTSGRTGELFF. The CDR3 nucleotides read TGTGCCAGCAGCCCCCAAATGACTAGCGGGAGAACCGGGGAGCTGTTTTTT.

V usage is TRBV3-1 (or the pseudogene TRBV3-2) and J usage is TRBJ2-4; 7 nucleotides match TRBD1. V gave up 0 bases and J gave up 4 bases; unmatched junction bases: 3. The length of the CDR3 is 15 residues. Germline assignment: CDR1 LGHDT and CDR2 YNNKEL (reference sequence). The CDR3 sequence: CASSQDHRGKNIQYF. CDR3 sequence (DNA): TGTGCCAGCAGCCAAGATCACAGGGGAAAAAACATTCAGTACTTC.

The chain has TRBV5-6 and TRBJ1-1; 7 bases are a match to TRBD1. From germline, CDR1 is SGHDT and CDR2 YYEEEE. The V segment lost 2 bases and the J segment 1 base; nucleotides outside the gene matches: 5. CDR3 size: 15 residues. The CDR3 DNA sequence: TGTGCCAGCAGCTTTTCGTCAGGGGGGAACACTGAAGCTTTCTTT. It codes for CASSFSSGGNTEAFF.

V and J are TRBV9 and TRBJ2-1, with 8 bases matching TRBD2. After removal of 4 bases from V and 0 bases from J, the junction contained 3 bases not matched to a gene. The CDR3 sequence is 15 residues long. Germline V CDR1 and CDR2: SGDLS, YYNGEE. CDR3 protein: CASSIAGSSYNEQFF. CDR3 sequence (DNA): TGTGCCAGCAGCATAGCGGGAAGCTCCTACAATGAGCAGTTCTTC.

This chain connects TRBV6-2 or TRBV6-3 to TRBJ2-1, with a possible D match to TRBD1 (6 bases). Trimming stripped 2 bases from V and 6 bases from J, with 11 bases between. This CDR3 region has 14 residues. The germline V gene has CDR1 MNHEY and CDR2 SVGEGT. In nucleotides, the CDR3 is TGTGCCAGCAGTTACAACAGGGTTGGCAATGAGCAGTTCTTC. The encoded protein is CASSYNRVGNEQFF.

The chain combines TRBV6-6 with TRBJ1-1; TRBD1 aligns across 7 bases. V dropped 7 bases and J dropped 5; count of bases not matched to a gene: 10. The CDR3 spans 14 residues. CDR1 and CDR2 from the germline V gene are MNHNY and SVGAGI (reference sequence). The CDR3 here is CASTEGAGQTEAFF. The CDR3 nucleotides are TGTGCCAGCACCGAGGGGGCTGGTCAAACTGAAGCTTTCTTT.